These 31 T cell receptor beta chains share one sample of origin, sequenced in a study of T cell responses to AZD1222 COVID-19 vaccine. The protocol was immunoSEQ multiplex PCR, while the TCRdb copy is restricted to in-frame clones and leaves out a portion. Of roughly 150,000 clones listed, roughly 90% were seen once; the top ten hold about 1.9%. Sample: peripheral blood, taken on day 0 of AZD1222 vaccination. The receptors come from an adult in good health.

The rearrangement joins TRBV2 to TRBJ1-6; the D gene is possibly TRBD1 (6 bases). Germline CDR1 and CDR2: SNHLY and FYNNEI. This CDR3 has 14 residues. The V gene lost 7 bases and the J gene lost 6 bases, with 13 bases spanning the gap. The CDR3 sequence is CASTTEGGNSPLHF. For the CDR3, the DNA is TGTGCCAGCACAACGGAGGGGGGTAATTCACCCCTCCACTTT.

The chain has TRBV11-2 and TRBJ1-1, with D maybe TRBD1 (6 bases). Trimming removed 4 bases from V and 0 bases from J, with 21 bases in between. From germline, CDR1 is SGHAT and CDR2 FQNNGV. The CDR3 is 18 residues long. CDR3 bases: TGTGCCAGCAGCTCCCGAGGAGGGACAAATTTGATGAACACTGAAGCTTTCTTT. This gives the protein CASSSRGGTNLMNTEAFF.

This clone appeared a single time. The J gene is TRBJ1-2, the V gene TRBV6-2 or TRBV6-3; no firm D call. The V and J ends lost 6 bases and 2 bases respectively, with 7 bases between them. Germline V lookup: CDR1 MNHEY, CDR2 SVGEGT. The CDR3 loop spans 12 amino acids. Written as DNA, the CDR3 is TGTGCCAGCAGCTCCAGCAACTATGGCTACACCTTC. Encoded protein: CASSSSNYGYTF.

CDR3 nucleotides: TGTGCCAGCAGGCAGGACATCACCTACGAGCAGTACTTC. It yields the protein CASRQDITYEQYF. J is TRBJ2-7 and V is TRBV12-3 or TRBV12-4; possible D gene TRBD1, 5 bases. This CDR3 contains 13 residues. Trimming cost V 6 bases and J 2 bases, with 11 bases left between them.

CDR3 amino acids: CSVETVGTENPNTEAFF. CDR3 bases: TGCAGCGTCGAAACAGTTGGGACAGAAAACCCGAACACTGAAGCTTTCTTT. The chain employs TRBV29-1 and TRBJ1-1; 7 bases match TRBD1. This CDR3 has 17 amino acids. With 6 bases clipped from V and 1 base from J, the junction kept 17 bases outside the gene matches. The germline V gene encodes CDR1 SQVTM and CDR2 ANQGSEA. The full variable domain, rest sourced from reference TRBV29-1 and TRBJ1-1, is SAVISQKPSRDICQRGTSLTIQCQVDSQVTMMFWYRQQPGQSLTLIATANQGSEATYESGFVIDKFPISRPNLTFSTLTVSNMSPEDSSIYLCSVETVGTENPNTEAFFGQGTRLTVV.

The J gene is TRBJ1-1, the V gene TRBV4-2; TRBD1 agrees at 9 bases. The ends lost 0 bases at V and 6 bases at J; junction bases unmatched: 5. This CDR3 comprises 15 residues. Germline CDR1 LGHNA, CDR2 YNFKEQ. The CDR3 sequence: CASSQDRDRVSEAFF. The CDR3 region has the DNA TGTGCCAGCAGCCAAGATCGGGACAGGGTTTCTGAAGCTTTCTTT.

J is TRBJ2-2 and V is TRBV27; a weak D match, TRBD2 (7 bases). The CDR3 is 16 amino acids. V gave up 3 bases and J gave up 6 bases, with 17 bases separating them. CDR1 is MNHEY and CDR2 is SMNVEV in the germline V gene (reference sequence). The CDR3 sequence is CASSFPWGGQAGELFF. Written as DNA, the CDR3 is TGTGCCAGCAGTTTCCCTTGGGGGGGACAAGCCGGGGAGCTGTTTTTT.

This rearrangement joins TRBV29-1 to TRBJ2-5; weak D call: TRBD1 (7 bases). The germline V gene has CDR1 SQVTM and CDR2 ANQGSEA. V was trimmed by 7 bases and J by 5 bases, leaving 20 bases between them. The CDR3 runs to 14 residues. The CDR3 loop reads CSARDRTLAETQYF. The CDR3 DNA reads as TGCAGCGCCCGGGACAGAACCCTAGCGGAGACCCAGTACTTC.

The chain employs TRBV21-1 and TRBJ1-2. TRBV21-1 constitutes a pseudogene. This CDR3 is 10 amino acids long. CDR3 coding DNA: TGTGCCAGCAGTTGGTATGGCTACACCTTC. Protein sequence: CASSWYGYTF.

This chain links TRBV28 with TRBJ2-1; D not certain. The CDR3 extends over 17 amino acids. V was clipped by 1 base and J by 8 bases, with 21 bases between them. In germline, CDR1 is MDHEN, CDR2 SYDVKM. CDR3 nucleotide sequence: TGTGCCAGCAGTTTATCCATTGGGAAGAGGTACGATTATGAGCAGTTCTTC. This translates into CASSLSIGKRYDYEQFF.

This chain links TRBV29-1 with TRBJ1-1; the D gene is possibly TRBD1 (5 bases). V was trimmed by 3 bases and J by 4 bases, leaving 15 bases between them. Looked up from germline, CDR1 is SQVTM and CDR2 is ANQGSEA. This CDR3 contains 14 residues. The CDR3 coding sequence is TGCAGCGTTGACCTCCGGCAGGGCCCCACTGAAGCTTTCTTT. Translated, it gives CSVDLRQGPTEAFF.

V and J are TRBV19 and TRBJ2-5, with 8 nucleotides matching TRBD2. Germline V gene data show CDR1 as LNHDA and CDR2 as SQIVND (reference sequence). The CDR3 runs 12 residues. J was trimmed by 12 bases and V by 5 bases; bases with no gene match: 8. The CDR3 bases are TGTGCCAGTAGTCGGGGGGGCGAGCAGAAGTACTTC. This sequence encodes CASSRGGEQKYF.

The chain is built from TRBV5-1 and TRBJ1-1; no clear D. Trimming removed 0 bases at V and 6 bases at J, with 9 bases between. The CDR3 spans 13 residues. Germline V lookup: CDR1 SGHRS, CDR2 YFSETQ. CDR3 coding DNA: TGCGCCAGCAGCTTGGCCGGCCGGGCTGAAGCTTTCTTT. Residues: CASSLAGRAEAFF.

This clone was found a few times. CDR3 loop: CASRTGQRDQPQHF. Written as DNA, the CDR3 is TGTGCCAGCAGAACGGGACAGCGCGATCAGCCCCAGCATTTT. The V call is TRBV27, the J call TRBJ1-5; 7 bases are shared with TRBD1. The CDR3 sequence is 14 residues long. V was clipped by 6 bases and J by 5 bases; unmatched bases: 7. Germline V lookup: CDR1 MNHEY, CDR2 SMNVEV (reference sequence).

As DNA, the CDR3 is TGTGCCAGCAGTGACCACTTGGTCCTAGCGGGAAAAGAGCAGTTCTTC. Amino acid sequence: CASSDHLVLAGKEQFF. The chain uses TRBV6-1 and TRBJ2-1, with TRBD2 matching 9 bases. Germline V gene sequence: CDR1 MNHNS, CDR2 SASEGT. Germline trimming cut 3 bases from V and 10 bases from J; bases unmatched to any gene: 13. The CDR3 length is 16 residues.

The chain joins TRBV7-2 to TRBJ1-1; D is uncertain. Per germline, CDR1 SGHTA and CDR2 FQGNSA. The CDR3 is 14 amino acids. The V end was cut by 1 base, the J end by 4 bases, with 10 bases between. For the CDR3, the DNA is TGTGCCAGCAGCTTAGATAGGCTGAGCACTGAAGCTTTCTTT. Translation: CASSLDRLSTEAFF.

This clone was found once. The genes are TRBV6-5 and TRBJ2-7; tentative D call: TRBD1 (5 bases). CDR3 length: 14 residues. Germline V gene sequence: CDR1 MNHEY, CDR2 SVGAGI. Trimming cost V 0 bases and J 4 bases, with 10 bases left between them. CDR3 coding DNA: TGTGCCAGCAGTTACTCGGCAGGGTCGTACGAGCAGTACTTC. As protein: CASSYSAGSYEQYF.

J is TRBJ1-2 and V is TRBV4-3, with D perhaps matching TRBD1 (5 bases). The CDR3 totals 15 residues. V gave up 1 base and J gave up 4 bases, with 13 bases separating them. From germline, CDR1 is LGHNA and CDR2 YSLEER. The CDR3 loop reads CASSQVRGVGYGYTF. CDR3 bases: TGCGCCAGCAGCCAAGTAAGGGGAGTTGGCTATGGCTACACCTTC.

The CDR3 bases are TGTGCCAGCAGCTTAGCGGTAGGGGGTATGAACACTGAAGCTTTCTTT. This codes for CASSLAVGGMNTEAFF. The chain has TRBV7-8 and TRBJ1-1; perhaps TRBD1 as D (6 bases). The CDR3 sequence is 16 residues long. V gave up 0 bases and J gave up 0 bases, with 11 bases separating them. The V gene's germline CDR1 is SGHVS and CDR2 FQNEAQ. Full variable domain (remainder filled in from reference TRBV7-8 and TRBJ1-1): GAGVSQSPRYKVAKRGQDVALRCDPISGHVSLFWYQQALGQGPEFLTYFQNEAQLDKSGLPSDRFFAERPEGSVSTLKIQRTQQEDSAVYLCASSLAVGGMNTEAFFGQGTRLTVV.

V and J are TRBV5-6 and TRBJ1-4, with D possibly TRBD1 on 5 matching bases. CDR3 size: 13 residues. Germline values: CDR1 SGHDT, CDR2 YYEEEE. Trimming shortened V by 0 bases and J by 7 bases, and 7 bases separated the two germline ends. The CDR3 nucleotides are TGTGCCAGCAGCTTGGGACAGCGTGAAAAACTGTTTTTT. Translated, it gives CASSLGQREKLFF.

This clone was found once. The CDR3 protein is CASRDDPYEQYF. CDR3 DNA sequence: TGTGCCAGCAGGGATGATCCCTACGAGCAGTACTTC. This sequence joins TRBV28 and TRBJ2-7; no clear D. Germline CDR1 MDHEN, CDR2 SYDVKM. The CDR3 consists of 12 residues. The V gene lost 6 bases and the J gene lost 2 bases, with 8 bases spanning the gap.

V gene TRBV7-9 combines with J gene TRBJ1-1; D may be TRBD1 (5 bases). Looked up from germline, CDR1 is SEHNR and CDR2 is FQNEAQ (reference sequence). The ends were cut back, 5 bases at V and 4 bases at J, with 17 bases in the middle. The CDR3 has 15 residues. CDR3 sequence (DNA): TGTGCCAGCAGCCTGGGAGGGGACGGGAGCACTGAAGCTTTCTTT. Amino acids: CASSLGGDGSTEAFF.

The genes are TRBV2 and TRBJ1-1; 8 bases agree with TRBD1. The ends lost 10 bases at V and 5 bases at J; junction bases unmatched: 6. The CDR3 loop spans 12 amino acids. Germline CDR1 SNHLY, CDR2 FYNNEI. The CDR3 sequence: CANRGSGTEAFF. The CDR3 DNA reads TGTGCCAACAGGGGGTCAGGTACTGAAGCTTTCTTT.

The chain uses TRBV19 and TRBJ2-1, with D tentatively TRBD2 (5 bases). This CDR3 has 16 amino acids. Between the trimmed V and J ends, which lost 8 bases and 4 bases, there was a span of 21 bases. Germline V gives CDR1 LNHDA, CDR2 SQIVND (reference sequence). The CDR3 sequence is CASLHVGGSGYNEQFF. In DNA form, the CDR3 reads TGTGCCAGTCTGCATGTAGGTGGGTCGGGGTACAATGAGCAGTTCTTC.

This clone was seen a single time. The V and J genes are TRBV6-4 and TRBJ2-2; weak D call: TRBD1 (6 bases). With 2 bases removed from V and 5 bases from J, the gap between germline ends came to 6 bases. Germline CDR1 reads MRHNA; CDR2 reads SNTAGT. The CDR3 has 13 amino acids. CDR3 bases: TGTGCCAGCAGTGACCAGGGGACCGGGGAGCTGTTTTTT. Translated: CASSDQGTGELFF.

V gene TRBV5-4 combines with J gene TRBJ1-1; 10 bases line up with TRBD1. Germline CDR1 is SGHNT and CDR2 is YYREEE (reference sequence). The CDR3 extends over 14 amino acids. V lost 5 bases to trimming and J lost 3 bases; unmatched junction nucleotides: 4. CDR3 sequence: CASRADRGDTEAFF. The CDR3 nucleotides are TGTGCCAGCAGAGCGGACAGGGGGGACACTGAAGCTTTCTTT.

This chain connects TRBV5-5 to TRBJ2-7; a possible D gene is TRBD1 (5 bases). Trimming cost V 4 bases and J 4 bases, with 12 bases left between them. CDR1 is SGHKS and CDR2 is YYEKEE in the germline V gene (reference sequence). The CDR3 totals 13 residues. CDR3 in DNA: TGTGCCAGCAGCCTCACGGACATTTACGAGCAGTACTTC. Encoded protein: CASSLTDIYEQYF.

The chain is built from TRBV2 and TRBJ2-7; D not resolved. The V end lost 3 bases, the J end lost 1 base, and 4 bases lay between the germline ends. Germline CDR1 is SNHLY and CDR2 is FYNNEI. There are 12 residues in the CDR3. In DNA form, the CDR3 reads TGTGCCAGCAGTGAGGGATCCTACGAGCAGTACTTC. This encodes CASSEGSYEQYF.

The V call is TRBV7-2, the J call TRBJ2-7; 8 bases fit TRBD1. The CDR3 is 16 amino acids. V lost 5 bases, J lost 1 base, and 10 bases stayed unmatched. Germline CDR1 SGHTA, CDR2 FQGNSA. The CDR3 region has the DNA TGTGCCAGCAGCCTCACTCCCCGGGACAGGTCCTACGAGCAGTACTTC. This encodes CASSLTPRDRSYEQYF.

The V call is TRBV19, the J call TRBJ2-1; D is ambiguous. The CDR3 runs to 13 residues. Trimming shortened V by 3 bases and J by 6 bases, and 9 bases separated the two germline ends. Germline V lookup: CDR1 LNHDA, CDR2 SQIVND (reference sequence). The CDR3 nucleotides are TGTGCCAGTAGTATGGTCTACCTCAATGAGCAGTTCTTC. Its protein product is CASSMVYLNEQFF.

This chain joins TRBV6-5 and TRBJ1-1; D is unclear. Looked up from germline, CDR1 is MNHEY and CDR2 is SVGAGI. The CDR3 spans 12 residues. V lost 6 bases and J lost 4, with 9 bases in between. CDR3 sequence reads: CASRRRSTEAFF. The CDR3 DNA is TGTGCCAGCAGACGACGGAGCACTGAAGCTTTCTTT.